The clone carrying this T cell receptor (beta chain) occurred many times. Documented time point: persistent/refractory GD, antithyroid drugs over 5 years with positive TRAb. RNA isolated from PBMCs was used to make the TCR library. The source of the patients was an endocrinology department in Xi'an, China. The CDR3 extends over 13 amino acids. Per germline, CDR1 SGHTA and CDR2 FQGTGA. Trimming left V 5 bases short and J 3 bases short, with 11 bases between. The sample belongs to a study of regulatory T cells in long-lasting Graves disease. According to the study, TCR beta libraries were built with iRepertoire HTBI primers and CDR3-region Arm-PCR. Each CDR3 protein is one row after TCRdb ran MiXCR on the multiplex PCR reads. The table records roughly 450,000 distinct CDR3 sequences, less than 25% of them present only once.

This sequence was found in a female donor with Graves disease. The rearrangement uses TRBV7-3 and TRBJ2-7; possible D gene TRBD1, 6 bases. This material consisted of peripheral blood mononuclear cells (PBMCs), taken when the disease was refractory, from a patient treated with antithyroid drugs. The CDR3: CASSPGDGYEQYF. DNA for the CDR3: TGTGCCAGCAGCCCAGGGGACGGCTACGAGCAGTACTTC. Together with reference TRBV7-3 and TRBJ2-7, the CDR3 gives the full variable domain: GAGVSQTPSNKVTEKGKYVELRCDPISGHTALYWYRQSLGQGPEFLIYFQGTGAADDSGLPNDRFFAVRPEGSVSTLKIQRTERGDSAVYLCASSPGDGYEQYFGPGTRLTVT.